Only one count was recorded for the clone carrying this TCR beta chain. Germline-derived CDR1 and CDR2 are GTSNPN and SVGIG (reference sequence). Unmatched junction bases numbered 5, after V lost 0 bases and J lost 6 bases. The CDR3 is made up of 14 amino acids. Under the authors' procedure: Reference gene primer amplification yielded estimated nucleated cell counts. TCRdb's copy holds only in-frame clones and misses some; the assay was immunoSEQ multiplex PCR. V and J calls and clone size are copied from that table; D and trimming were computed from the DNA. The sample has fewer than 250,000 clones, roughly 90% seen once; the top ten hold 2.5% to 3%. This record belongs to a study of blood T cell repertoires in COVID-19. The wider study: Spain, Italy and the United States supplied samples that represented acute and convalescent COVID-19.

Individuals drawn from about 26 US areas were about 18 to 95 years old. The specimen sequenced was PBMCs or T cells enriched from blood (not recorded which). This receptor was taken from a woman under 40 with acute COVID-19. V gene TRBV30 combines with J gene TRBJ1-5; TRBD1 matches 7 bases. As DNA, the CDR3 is TGTGCCTGGAGTGTACAGGGGAAGGGTCAGCCCCAGCATTTT. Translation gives CAWSVQGKGQPQHF.